Each of the 18 T cell receptor beta chains below was sequenced from the same sample in a study of T cell changes during pregnancy in multiple sclerosis (dated by TCRdb to between 2019 and 2020). Library preparation employed the immunoSEQ multiplex PCR assay. TCRdb took over this immuneACCESS table, retaining in-frame rearrangements with V and J assigned. Such tables are incomplete; in checked studies, under half of the missing clones stem from an unresolved V gene, and the remainder is unexplained. Present in this sample are about 18,000 clones, roughly 84% of which were seen just once. The biggest ten clones account for around a tenth of the sample. This specimen was CD8+ T cells from peripheral blood mononuclear cells, taken after pregnancy. These TCRs come from a female donor with multiple sclerosis, enrolled in a pregnancy study.

V gene TRBV11-2 combines with J gene TRBJ2-7; D uncertain. Germline CDR1 is SGHAT and CDR2 is FQNNGV. The V gene lost 3 bases and the J gene lost 2 bases, with 11 bases spanning the gap. There are 14 residues in the CDR3. The CDR3 region is CASSFQTDTYEQYF. The CDR3 nucleotides read TGTGCCAGCAGCTTCCAAACAGATACCTACGAGCAGTACTTC. The full variable domain, completed using reference TRBV11-2 and TRBJ2-7, is EAGVAQSPRYKIIEKRQSVAFWCNPISGHATLYWYQQILGQGPKLLIQFQNNGVVDDSQLPKDRFSAERLKGVDSTLKIQPAKLEDSAVYLCASSFQTDTYEQYFGPGTRLTVT.

The chain links TRBV19 to TRBJ2-7; 7 nucleotides align to TRBD1. The CDR3 consists of 15 residues. The V gene's germline CDR1 is LNHDA and CDR2 SQIVND (reference sequence). The V segment lost 3 bases and the J segment 0 bases; nucleotides outside the gene matches: 5. The CDR3 nucleotides read TGTGCCAGTAGTATCAAACAGGGGTTCTCCTACGAGCAGTACTTC. Translated, it gives CASSIKQGFSYEQYF.

The rearrangement joins TRBV6-1 to TRBJ2-7; D gene ambiguous. The CDR3 is 12 residues long. Between the trimmed V and J ends, which lost 3 bases and 7 bases, there was a span of 10 bases. Germline CDR1 is MNHNS and CDR2 is SASEGT. This chain's CDR3 is CASSESAWEQYF. The CDR3, as DNA: TGTGCCAGCAGTGAGTCTGCGTGGGAGCAGTACTTC.

J is TRBJ2-1 and V is TRBV6-5; D possibly corresponds to TRBD2 (5 bases). Trimming took off 2 bases at V and 1 base at J, with 6 bases between the two ends. This CDR3 contains 14 residues. Looked up from germline, CDR1 is MNHEY and CDR2 is SVGAGI. CDR3 amino acids: CASSYRESYNEQFF. CDR3 sequence (DNA): TGTGCCAGCAGTTACAGGGAGTCCTACAATGAGCAGTTCTTC.

The genes are TRBV5-4 and TRBJ2-7; D may be TRBD1 (6 bases). The V end lost 1 base, the J end lost 3 bases, and 11 bases lay between the germline ends. The CDR3 sequence is 14 residues long. Looked up from germline, CDR1 is SGHNT and CDR2 is YYREEE (reference sequence). This chain's CDR3 is CASSLRGSVYEQYF. The CDR3 DNA reads TGTGCCAGCAGCTTGAGGGGGAGCGTCTACGAGCAGTACTTC.

The V and J genes are TRBV19 and TRBJ2-1; TRBD1 matches at 7 bases. The V segment lost 0 bases and the J segment 4 bases; nucleotides outside the gene matches: 9. The V gene's germline CDR1 is LNHDA and CDR2 SQIVND (reference sequence). CDR3 size: 17 residues. CDR3 amino acids: CASSIDLETGLYNEQFF. As DNA, the CDR3 is TGTGCCAGTAGTATAGATCTTGAGACAGGGCTATACAATGAGCAGTTCTTC.

The CDR3 protein is CASSTPEGRVEKLFF. The CDR3 coding sequence is TGTGCCAGCAGTACCCCGGAAGGGCGGGTCGAAAAACTGTTTTTT. The genes are TRBV6-6 and TRBJ1-4; no definite D call. The germline V gene has CDR1 MNHNY and CDR2 SVGAGI (reference sequence). Between the trimmed V and J ends, which lost 5 bases and 8 bases, there was a span of 18 bases. The CDR3 length is 15 residues.

This rearrangement joins TRBV13 to TRBJ2-3; TRBD2 is a possible D gene (5 bases). The V and J ends lost 4 bases and 5 bases respectively, with 7 bases between them. This CDR3 region has 12 residues. The germline gives CDR1 PRHDT, CDR2 FYEKMQ (reference sequence). The CDR3 coding sequence is TGTGCCAGCAGCTCCCGGGGAGATACGCAGTATTTT. As protein: CASSSRGDTQYF. The full variable domain, with the rest looked up from reference TRBV13 and TRBJ2-3, is AAGVIQSPRHLIKEKRETATLKCYPIPRHDTVYWYQQGPGQDPQFLISFYEKMQSDKGSIPDRFSAQQFSDYHSELNMSSLELGDSALYFCASSSRGDTQYFGPGTRLTVL.

The chain uses TRBV4-3 and TRBJ1-2, with a tentative D call TRBD1 (5 bases). CDR1 is LGHNA, CDR2 YSLEER, per germline. This CDR3 is 15 amino acids long. V lost 0 bases and J lost 6, with 14 bases in between. CDR3 in amino acids: CASSQDQAGLHGYTF. CDR3 DNA sequence: TGCGCCAGCAGCCAAGATCAAGCAGGGCTGCATGGCTACACCTTC.

V is TRBV7-9 and J is TRBJ2-1; 8 positions match TRBD1. The CDR3 is 15 residues long. V lost 3 bases, J lost 2 bases, and 3 bases stayed unmatched. Germline V gene lookup returns CDR1 SEHNR and CDR2 FQNEAQ (reference sequence). The CDR3 here is CASSLDRAPYNEQFF. The CDR3, as DNA: TGTGCCAGCAGCTTGGACAGGGCCCCCTACAATGAGCAGTTCTTC.

This clone occurred a few times. The chain links TRBV19 to TRBJ1-1; tentative D call: TRBD1 (6 bases). V lost 8 bases and J 3 bases, leaving 22 bases between the germline ends. This CDR3 comprises 16 residues. Germline CDR1 LNHDA, CDR2 SQIVND (reference sequence). CDR3 nucleotides: TGTGCCAGTTATCAAGACCTCCAAGGGGGATACACTGAAGCTTTCTTT. Translated: CASYQDLQGGYTEAFF.

This clone was observed a single time. The chain combines TRBV4-1 with TRBJ2-5; TRBD2 is a possible D gene (5 bases). Per germline, CDR1 MGHRA and CDR2 YSYEKL. The CDR3 covers 14 residues. The V end lost 4 bases, the J end lost 2 bases, and 11 bases lay between the germline ends. CDR3 nucleotide sequence: TGCGCCAGCAGCCCGCCGGGATTACAAGAGACCCAGTACTTC. This codes for CASSPPGLQETQYF.

J is TRBJ2-3 and V is TRBV19, with 8 bases lining up with TRBD2. V lost 0 bases to trimming and J lost 1 base; unmatched junction nucleotides: 6. Germline CDR1 LNHDA, CDR2 SQIVND (reference sequence). CDR3 length equals 17 residues. Written as DNA, the CDR3 is TGTGCCAGTAGTATAGACCCCCTAGCGGGCCGCACAGATACGCAGTATTTT. Its protein is CASSIDPLAGRTDTQYF.

V is TRBV2 and J is TRBJ1-5; D gene unclear. Germline V gene sequence: CDR1 SNHLY, CDR2 FYNNEI. Between the trimmed V and J ends, which lost 3 bases and 3 bases, there was a span of 6 bases. This CDR3 spans 13 amino acids. Here the CDR3 DNA reads TGTGCCAGCAGTGATTTCAACAATCAGCCCCAGCATTTT. Protein sequence: CASSDFNNQPQHF.

This chain uses TRBV5-1 with TRBJ2-1; TRBD2 matches at 9 bases. Germline V gene sequence: CDR1 SGHRS, CDR2 YFSETQ. V was pared by 0 bases and J by 8 bases, with 15 bases of the junction left unmatched. This CDR3 contains 18 residues. The CDR3: CASSLVGGRAGDYYEQFF. The CDR3 DNA sequence: TGCGCCAGCAGCTTGGTCGGCGGGAGGGCCGGGGATTACTATGAGCAGTTCTTC.

This rearrangement joins TRBV7-2 to TRBJ1-1; perhaps TRBD1 as D (5 bases). The germline CDR1 and CDR2 sequences are SGHTA and FQGNSA. The V end was cut by 4 bases, the J end by 4 bases, with 13 bases between. There are 14 residues in the CDR3. The CDR3 nucleotides are TGTGCCAGCAGCTGGAGCCAGGGTAGCACTGAAGCTTTCTTT. Its protein product is CASSWSQGSTEAFF.

The chain uses TRBV27 and TRBJ2-1; maybe TRBD2 (5 bases). Germline CDR1 and CDR2: MNHEY and SMNVEV (reference sequence). The CDR3 is 14 residues long. Trimming stripped 6 bases from V and 7 bases from J, with 16 bases between. Here the CDR3 reads CASRPSSGWNEQFF. CDR3 nucleotide sequence: TGTGCCAGCAGACCATCGTCGGGGTGGAATGAGCAGTTCTTC.

V gene TRBV7-9 combines with J gene TRBJ1-2; 12 nucleotides line up with TRBD1. CDR1 and CDR2 from the germline V gene are SEHNR and FQNEAQ (reference sequence). This CDR3 has 15 residues. The trim removed 6 bases at V and 8 bases at J, leaving 10 bases unmatched. The CDR3 region has the DNA TGTGCCAGCAGTTGGGGGACAGGGGGCGCCTGGGGCTACACCTTC. It encodes CASSWGTGGAWGYTF.